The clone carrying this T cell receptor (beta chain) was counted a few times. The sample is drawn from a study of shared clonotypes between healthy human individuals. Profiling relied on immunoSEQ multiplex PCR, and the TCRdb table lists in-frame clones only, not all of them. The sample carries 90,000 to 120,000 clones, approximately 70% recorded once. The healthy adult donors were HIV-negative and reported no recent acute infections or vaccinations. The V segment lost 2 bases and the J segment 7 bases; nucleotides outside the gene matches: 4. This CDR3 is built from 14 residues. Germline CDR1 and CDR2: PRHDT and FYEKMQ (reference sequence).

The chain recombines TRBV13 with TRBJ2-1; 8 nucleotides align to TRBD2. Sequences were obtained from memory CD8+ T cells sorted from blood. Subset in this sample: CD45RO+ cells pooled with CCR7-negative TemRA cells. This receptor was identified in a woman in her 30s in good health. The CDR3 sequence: CASSLSAGENEQFF. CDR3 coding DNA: TGTGCCAGCAGCTTATCAGCGGGAGAAAATGAGCAGTTCTTC.